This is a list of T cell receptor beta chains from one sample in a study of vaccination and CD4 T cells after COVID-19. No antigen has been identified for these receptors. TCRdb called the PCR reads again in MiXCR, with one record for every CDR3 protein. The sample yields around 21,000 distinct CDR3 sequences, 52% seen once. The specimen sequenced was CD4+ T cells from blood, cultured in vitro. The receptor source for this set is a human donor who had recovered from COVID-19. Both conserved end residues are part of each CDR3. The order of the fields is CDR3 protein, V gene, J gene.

CDR3 protein: CASSVEEGAGGYTF
V gene: TRBV9
J gene: TRBJ1-2

CDR3 protein: CASGDRLRGPQHF
V gene: TRBV12-5
J gene: TRBJ1-5

CDR3 protein: CASSRRDGPSTDTQYF
V gene: TRBV6-1
J gene: TRBJ2-3

CDR3 protein: CSVADSNYGYTF
V gene: TRBV29-1
J gene: TRBJ1-2

CDR3 protein: CASSYPEQSYTF
V gene: TRBV6-2/TRBV6-3
J gene: TRBJ1-2

CDR3 protein: CASSLGTGLNTEAFF
V gene: TRBV7-2
J gene: TRBJ1-1

CDR3 protein: CASSPGQGVLPLHF
V gene: TRBV7-9
J gene: TRBJ1-6

CDR3 protein: CASSSSPSGNTEAFF
V gene: TRBV5-1
J gene: TRBJ1-1

CDR3 protein: CAISFSGENNEQFF
V gene: TRBV6-5
J gene: TRBJ2-1

CDR3 protein: CASNPRGPGELFF
V gene: TRBV11-3
J gene: TRBJ2-2

CDR3 protein: CASSGFRGGASQPQHF
V gene: TRBV2
J gene: TRBJ1-5

CDR3 protein: CSAPQRTGGGHEQYF
V gene: TRBV20-1
J gene: TRBJ2-7

CDR3 protein: CASLTGDSGNTIYF
V gene: TRBV28
J gene: TRBJ1-3

CDR3 protein: CASSQVGQGLDEKLFF
V gene: TRBV4-1
J gene: TRBJ1-4

CDR3 protein: CASSLRPTGGNTEAFF
V gene: TRBV6-1
J gene: TRBJ1-1

CDR3 protein: CASSPTSGSTYEQYF
V gene: TRBV7-9
J gene: TRBJ2-7

CDR3 protein: CSAQGLAGNTIYF
V gene: TRBV20-1
J gene: TRBJ1-3

CDR3 protein: CSASVFGGNYGYTF
V gene: TRBV20-1
J gene: TRBJ1-2

CDR3 protein: CASSLGGTGYEQYF
V gene: TRBV7-9
J gene: TRBJ2-7

CDR3 protein: CASIAGGFFSGSYQETQYF
V gene: TRBV6-1
J gene: TRBJ2-5

CDR3 protein: CAISEMGGDNEQFF
V gene: TRBV10-3
J gene: TRBJ2-1

CDR3 protein: CASSYGEAETQYF
V gene: TRBV6-5
J gene: TRBJ2-5

CDR3 protein: CASSLGGGVTDTQYF
V gene: TRBV7-9
J gene: TRBJ2-3

CDR3 protein: CASNSGGIDTQYF
V gene: TRBV2
J gene: TRBJ2-3

CDR3 protein: CSTTLPLGRYNQPQHF
V gene: TRBV20-1
J gene: TRBJ1-5

CDR3 protein: CASSYAGLNTGELFF
V gene: TRBV6-5
J gene: TRBJ2-2

CDR3 protein: CASSPRDGSYEQYF
V gene: TRBV7-2
J gene: TRBJ2-7

CDR3 protein: CATSRGEPGTEAFF
V gene: TRBV15
J gene: TRBJ1-1

CDR3 protein: CASTPRQNYGYTF
V gene: TRBV19
J gene: TRBJ1-2

CDR3 protein: CASSVDTAYNSPLHF
V gene: TRBV19
J gene: TRBJ1-6

CDR3 protein: CSAHVGGMVSGNTIYF
V gene: TRBV20-1
J gene: TRBJ1-3

CDR3 protein: CASSESGGGQPQHF
V gene: TRBV9
J gene: TRBJ1-5

CDR3 protein: CASSYRDAYGYTF
V gene: TRBV6-2/TRBV6-3
J gene: TRBJ1-2

CDR3 protein: CASSSLLQGDHQPQHF
V gene: TRBV19
J gene: TRBJ1-5

CDR3 protein: CSARDPTGPDYGYTF
V gene: TRBV20-1
J gene: TRBJ1-2

CDR3 protein: CASSARLAGNTDTQYF
V gene: TRBV10-2
J gene: TRBJ2-3

CDR3 protein: CASSPEVYTEAFF
V gene: TRBV5-4
J gene: TRBJ1-1

CDR3 protein: CASSADLTNQETQYF
V gene: TRBV5-4
J gene: TRBJ2-5

CDR3 protein: CASSNLPPEINGYTF
V gene: TRBV19
J gene: TRBJ1-2

CDR3 protein: CASSPDRNYGYTF
V gene: TRBV12-3/TRBV12-4
J gene: TRBJ1-2

CDR3 protein: CSVEEAAYGYTF
V gene: TRBV29-1
J gene: TRBJ1-2

CDR3 protein: CASNSVGGTGKGYTF
V gene: TRBV28
J gene: TRBJ1-2

CDR3 protein: CASSSKGGRYSNQPQHF
V gene: TRBV5-5
J gene: TRBJ1-5

CDR3 protein: CSAKRGTGTYEQYF
V gene: TRBV20-1
J gene: TRBJ2-7

CDR3 protein: CASSFETVGANEQFF
V gene: TRBV27
J gene: TRBJ2-1

CDR3 protein: CASSQAGMNNSPLHF
V gene: TRBV4-1
J gene: TRBJ1-6

CDR3 protein: CASSIFREPSNQPQHF
V gene: TRBV19
J gene: TRBJ1-5

CDR3 protein: CSAGRGFQETQYF
V gene: TRBV29-1
J gene: TRBJ2-5

CDR3 protein: CASSEAGRVGSEAFF
V gene: TRBV6-1
J gene: TRBJ1-1

CDR3 protein: CASSLARGTGNTIYF
V gene: TRBV7-6
J gene: TRBJ1-3

CDR3 protein: CASSEGLAAYNEQFF
V gene: TRBV2
J gene: TRBJ2-1

CDR3 protein: CASSFGRQGAFSPLHF
V gene: TRBV5-4
J gene: TRBJ1-6

CDR3 protein: CASSHLLAGGTDTQYF
V gene: TRBV6-1
J gene: TRBJ2-3

CDR3 protein: CASSPGQNTEAFF
V gene: TRBV7-3
J gene: TRBJ1-1

CDR3 protein: CASSRLGSRAGEQYF
V gene: TRBV4-1
J gene: TRBJ2-7